The entry below describes one T cell receptor (beta chain). As yet, its antigen is unknown. The CDR3 totals 17 residues. The trim removed 3 bases at V and 6 bases at J, leaving 9 bases unmatched. Germline V gene sequence: CDR1 SGDLS, CDR2 YYNGEE. The record originates from a study of T cell responses to AZD1222 COVID-19 vaccine. Broader study findings: Once two AZD1222 doses were given, Spike-specific TCR breadth and depth went up. As reported, nearly half of all spike-specific TCRs target variant regions that are unmutated.

Here immunoSEQ multiplex PCR was the method, and the copy in TCRdb shows in-frame clones only, minus some. The sample contains some 180,000 clones, roughly nine tenths of which appear only once. Sequenced material: peripheral blood, taken 28 days after the second dose of the MenACWY control vaccine. The sequence was collected from an adult who received the MenACWY meningococcal vaccine as a control. The chain links TRBV9 to TRBJ2-2; 12 bases align to TRBD2. This CDR3 reads CASSARTSGIYAGELFF. The CDR3 DNA reads as TGTGCCAGCAGCGCCCGGACTAGCGGGATATATGCCGGGGAGCTGTTTTTT.